Presented here are 5 T cell receptor beta chains from one specimen sequenced in a study of Graves' ophthalmopathy and Graves' hyperthyroidism. The sequenced template was RNA, covering the TCR beta CDR3 region. The first-round RT-PCR employed HTBI primers together with the Qiagen OneStep RT-PCR kit. A multiplex PCR was then performed as the second round. In TCRdb, the multiplex PCR reads were re-called with MiXCR into one record per CDR3 protein. Among hundreds of thousands of distinct CDR3 sequences listed, 22% were seen once. The sample taken for sequencing was peripheral blood. The source of these receptors is a young woman with stable Graves' hyperthyroidism. Some clones in this sample may be carry-over from other donors' samples.

This clonotype occurred many times. The V and J genes are TRBV11-2 and TRBJ2-5; no clear D gene. Germline V gives CDR1 SGHAT, CDR2 FQNNGV. CDR3 length: 15 amino acids. With 1 base removed from V and 1 base from J, the gap between germline ends came to 10 bases. The DNA for the CDR3 is TGTGCCAGCAGCTTAGGATCCCTCGGCCAAGAGACCCAGTACTTC. Its translation is CASSLGSLGQETQYF.

The rearrangement uses TRBV6-1 and TRBJ2-7; TRBD2 matches at 9 bases. Germline V gives CDR1 MNHNS, CDR2 SASEGT. The ends lost 2 bases at V and 2 bases at J; junction bases unmatched: 10. This CDR3 comprises 17 residues. The CDR3 reads CASSESGSGGGTYEQYF. CDR3 coding DNA: TGTGCCAGCAGTGAAAGTGGTAGCGGGGGTGGCACCTACGAGCAGTACTTC.

This clonotype came up many times. The J gene is TRBJ1-1, the V gene TRBV7-9; D gene ambiguous. The CDR3 length is 12 residues. Trimming shortened V by 6 bases and J by 5 bases, and 10 bases separated the two germline ends. Germline V gene lookup returns CDR1 SEHNR and CDR2 FQNEAQ (reference sequence). This CDR3 is CASSLMQTEAFF. CDR3 sequence (DNA): TGTGCCAGCAGTTTGATGCAGACTGAAGCTTTCTTT.

J is TRBJ1-1 and V is TRBV4-3; D remains ambiguous. The CDR3 sequence is 13 residues long. Trimming left V 4 bases short and J 6 bases short, with 12 bases between. Germline V gene sequence: CDR1 LGHNA, CDR2 YSLEER. The CDR3 is CASSLWQASEAFF. CDR3 DNA: TGCGCCAGCAGCCTTTGGCAGGCGTCTGAAGCTTTCTTT.

This clonotype was counted only a few times. The genes are TRBV19 and TRBJ1-5; tentative D call: TRBD1 (5 bases). The germline V gene encodes CDR1 LNHDA and CDR2 SQIVND (reference sequence). The CDR3 totals 15 residues. Trimming stripped 3 bases from V and 1 base from J, with 10 bases between. CDR3 residues: CASSISRQSNQPQHF. Written as DNA, the CDR3 is TGTGCCAGTAGTATCTCCCGACAGAGCAATCAGCCCCAGCATTTT. The variable domain in full, with the rest retrieved from reference TRBV19 and TRBJ1-5, is DGGITQSPKYLFRKEGQNVTLSCEQNLNHDAMYWYRQDPGQGLRLIYYSQIVNDFQKGDIAEGYSVSREKKESFPLTVTSAQKNPTAFYLCASSISRQSNQPQHFGDGTRLSIL.